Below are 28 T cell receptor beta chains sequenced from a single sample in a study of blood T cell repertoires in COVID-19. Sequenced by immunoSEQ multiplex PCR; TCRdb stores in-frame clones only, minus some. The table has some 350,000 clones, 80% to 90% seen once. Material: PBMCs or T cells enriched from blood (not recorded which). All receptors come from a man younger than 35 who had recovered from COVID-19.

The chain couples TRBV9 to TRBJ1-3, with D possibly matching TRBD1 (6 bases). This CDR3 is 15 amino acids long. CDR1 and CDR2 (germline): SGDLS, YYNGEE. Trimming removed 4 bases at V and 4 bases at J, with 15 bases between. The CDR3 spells CASSPQGGGGNTIYF. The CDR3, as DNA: TGTGCCAGCAGCCCCCAGGGTGGGGGCGGAAACACCATATATTTT.

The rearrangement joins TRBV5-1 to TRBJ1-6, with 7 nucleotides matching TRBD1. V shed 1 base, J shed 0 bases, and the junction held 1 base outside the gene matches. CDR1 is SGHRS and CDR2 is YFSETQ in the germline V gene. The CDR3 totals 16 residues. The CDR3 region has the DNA TGCGCCAGCAGCTTGCAGGGGGACTCCTATAATTCACCCCTCCACTTT. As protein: CASSLQGDSYNSPLHF.

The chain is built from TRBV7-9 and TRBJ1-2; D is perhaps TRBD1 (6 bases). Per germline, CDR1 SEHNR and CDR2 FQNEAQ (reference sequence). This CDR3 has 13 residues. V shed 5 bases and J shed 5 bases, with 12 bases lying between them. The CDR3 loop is CASSTRGGYGYTF. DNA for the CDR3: TGTGCCAGCAGCACTAGAGGGGGATATGGCTACACCTTC. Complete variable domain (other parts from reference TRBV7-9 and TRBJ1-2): DTGVSQNPRHKITKRGQNVTFRCDPISEHNRLYWYRQTLGQGPEFLTYFQNEAQLEKSRLLSDRFSAERPKGSFSTLEIQRTEQGDSAMYLCASSTRGGYGYTFGSGTRLTVV.

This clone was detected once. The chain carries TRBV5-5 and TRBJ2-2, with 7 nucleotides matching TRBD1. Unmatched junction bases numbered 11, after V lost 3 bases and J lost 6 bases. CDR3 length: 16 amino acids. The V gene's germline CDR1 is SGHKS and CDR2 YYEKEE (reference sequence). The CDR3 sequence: CASSYRQGERAGELFF. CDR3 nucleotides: TGTGCCAGCAGCTACCGACAGGGAGAAAGGGCCGGGGAGCTGTTTTTT.

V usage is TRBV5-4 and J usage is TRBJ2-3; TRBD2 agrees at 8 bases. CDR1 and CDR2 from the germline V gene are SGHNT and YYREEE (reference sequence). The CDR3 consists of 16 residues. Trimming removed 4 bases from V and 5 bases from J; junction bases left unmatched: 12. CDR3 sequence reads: CASSGKERERGDTQYF. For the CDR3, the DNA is TGTGCCAGCAGCGGCAAAGAGCGGGAGAGGGGAGATACGCAGTATTTT. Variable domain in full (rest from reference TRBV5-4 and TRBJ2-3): ETGVTQSPTHLIKTRGQQVTLRCSSQSGHNTVSWYQQALGQGPQFIFQYYREEENGRGNFPPRFSGLQFPNYSSELNVNALELDDSALYLCASSGKERERGDTQYFGPGTRLTVL.

DNA for the CDR3: TGTGCCAGCAGTCTGACAGGGCGGCAGGTAGTCCCCTACGAGCAGTACTTC. It encodes CASSLTGRQVVPYEQYF. The rearrangement links TRBV27 to TRBJ2-7; TRBD1 aligns across 7 bases. The CDR3 has 17 residues. With V trimmed by 5 bases and J by 2 bases, 15 bases remained unmatched. Germline CDR1 MNHEY, CDR2 SMNVEV (reference sequence).

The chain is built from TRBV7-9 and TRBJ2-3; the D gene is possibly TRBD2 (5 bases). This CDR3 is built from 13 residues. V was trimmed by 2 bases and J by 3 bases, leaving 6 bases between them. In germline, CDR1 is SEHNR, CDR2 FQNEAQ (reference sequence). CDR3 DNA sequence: TGTGCCAGCAGCTTACGGGAAACAGATACGCAGTATTTT. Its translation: CASSLRETDTQYF.

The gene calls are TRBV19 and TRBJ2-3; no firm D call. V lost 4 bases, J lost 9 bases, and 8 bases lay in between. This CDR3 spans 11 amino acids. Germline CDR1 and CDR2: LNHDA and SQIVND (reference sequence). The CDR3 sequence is CASSTPRTQYF. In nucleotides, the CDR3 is TGTGCCAGTAGTACCCCTAGAACGCAGTATTTT. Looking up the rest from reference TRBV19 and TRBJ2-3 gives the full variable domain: DGGITQSPKYLFRKEGQNVTLSCEQNLNHDAMYWYRQDPGQGLRLIYYSQIVNDFQKGDIAEGYSVSREKKESFPLTVTSAQKNPTAFYLCASSTPRTQYFGPGTRLTVL.

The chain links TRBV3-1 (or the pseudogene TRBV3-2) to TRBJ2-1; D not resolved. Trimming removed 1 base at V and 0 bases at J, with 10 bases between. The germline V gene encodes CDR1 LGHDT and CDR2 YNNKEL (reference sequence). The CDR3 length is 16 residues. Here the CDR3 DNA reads TGTGCCAGCAGCCAAGCGCTACCGAGCTCCTACAATGAGCAGTTCTTC. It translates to CASSQALPSSYNEQFF.

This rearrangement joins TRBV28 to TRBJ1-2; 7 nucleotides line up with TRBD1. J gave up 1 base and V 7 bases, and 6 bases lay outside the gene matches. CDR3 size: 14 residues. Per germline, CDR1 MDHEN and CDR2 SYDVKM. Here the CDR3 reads CASISGGSNYGYTF. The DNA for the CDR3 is TGTGCCAGCATTTCAGGGGGGAGTAACTATGGCTACACCTTC.

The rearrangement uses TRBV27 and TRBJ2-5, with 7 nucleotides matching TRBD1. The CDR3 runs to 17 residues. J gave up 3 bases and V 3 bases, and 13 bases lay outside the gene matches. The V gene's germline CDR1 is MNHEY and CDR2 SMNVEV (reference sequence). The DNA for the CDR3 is TGTGCCAGCAGTTTGTTCGGTAAGGGGGCCCAGGAAGAGACCCAGTACTTC. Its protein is CASSLFGKGAQEETQYF.

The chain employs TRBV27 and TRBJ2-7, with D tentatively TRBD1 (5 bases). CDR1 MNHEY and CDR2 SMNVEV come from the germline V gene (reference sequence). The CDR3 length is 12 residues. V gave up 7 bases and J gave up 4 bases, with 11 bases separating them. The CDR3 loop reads CASNTDTYEQYF. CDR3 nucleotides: TGTGCCAGCAATACGGACACTTACGAGCAGTACTTC.

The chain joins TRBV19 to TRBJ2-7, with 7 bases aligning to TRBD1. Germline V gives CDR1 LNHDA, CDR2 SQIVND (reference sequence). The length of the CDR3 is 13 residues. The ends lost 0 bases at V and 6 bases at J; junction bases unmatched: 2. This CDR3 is CASSIETGTEQYF. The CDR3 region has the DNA TGTGCCAGTAGTATAGAGACAGGGACCGAGCAGTACTTC.

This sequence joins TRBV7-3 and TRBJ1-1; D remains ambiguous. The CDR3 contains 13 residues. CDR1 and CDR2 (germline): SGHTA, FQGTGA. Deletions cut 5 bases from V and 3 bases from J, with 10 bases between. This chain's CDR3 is CASSPLPDTEAFF. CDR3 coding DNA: TGTGCCAGCAGCCCCCTTCCGGACACTGAAGCTTTCTTT.

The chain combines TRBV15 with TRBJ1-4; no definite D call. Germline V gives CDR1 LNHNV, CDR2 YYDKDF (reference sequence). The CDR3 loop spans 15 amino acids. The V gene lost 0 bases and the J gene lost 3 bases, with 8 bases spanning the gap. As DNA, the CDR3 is TGTGCCACCAGCAGAGATAACACCGCTAATGAAAAACTGTTTTTT. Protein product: CATSRDNTANEKLFF. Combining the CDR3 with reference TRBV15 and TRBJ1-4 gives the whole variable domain DAMVIQNPRYQVTQFGKPVTLSCSQTLNHNVMYWYQQKSSQAPKLLFHYYDKDFNNEADTPDNFQSRRPNTSFCFLDIRSPGLGDTAMYLCATSRDNTANEKLFFGSGTQLSVL.

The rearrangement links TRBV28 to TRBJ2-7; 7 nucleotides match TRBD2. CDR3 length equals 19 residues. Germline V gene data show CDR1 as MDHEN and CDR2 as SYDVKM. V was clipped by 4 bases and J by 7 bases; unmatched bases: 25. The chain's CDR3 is CASSSAIGGKRGPRGEQYF. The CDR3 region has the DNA TGTGCCAGCAGTTCTGCAATCGGGGGGAAGCGTGGCCCACGGGGTGAGCAGTACTTC.

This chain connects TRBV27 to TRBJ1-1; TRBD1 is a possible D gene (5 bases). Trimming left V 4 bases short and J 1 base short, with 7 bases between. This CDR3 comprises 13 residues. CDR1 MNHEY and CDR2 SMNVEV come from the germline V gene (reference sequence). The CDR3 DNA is TGTGCCAGCAGTTGGGGGGAGAACACTGAAGCTTTCTTT. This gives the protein CASSWGENTEAFF.

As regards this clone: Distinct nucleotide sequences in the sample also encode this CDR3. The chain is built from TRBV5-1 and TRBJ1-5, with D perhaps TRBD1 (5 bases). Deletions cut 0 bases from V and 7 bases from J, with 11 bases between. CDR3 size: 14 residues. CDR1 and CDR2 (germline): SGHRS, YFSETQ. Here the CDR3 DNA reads TGCGCCAGCAGCTTGGGGCAGGGTGGCCAGCCCCAGCATTTT. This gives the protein CASSLGQGGQPQHF.

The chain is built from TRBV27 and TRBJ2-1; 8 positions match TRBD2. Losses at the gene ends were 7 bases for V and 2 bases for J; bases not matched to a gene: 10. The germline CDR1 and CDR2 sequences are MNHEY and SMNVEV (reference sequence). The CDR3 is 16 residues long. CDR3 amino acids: CASTNLGRVAYNEQFF. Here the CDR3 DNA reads TGTGCCAGCACCAACCTCGGGAGGGTGGCCTACAATGAGCAGTTCTTC.

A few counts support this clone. In nucleotides, the CDR3 is TGTGCCAGCAGTCCCCCAGGGGGCCCCTACAATGAGCAGTTCTTC. It yields the protein CASSPPGGPYNEQFF. V and J are TRBV7-9 and TRBJ2-1, with 8 bases fitting TRBD1. V trimming: 6 bases; J trimming: 2 bases; junction bases outside the gene matches: 6. The CDR3 is made up of 15 amino acids. Germline-derived CDR1 and CDR2 are SEHNR and FQNEAQ (reference sequence).

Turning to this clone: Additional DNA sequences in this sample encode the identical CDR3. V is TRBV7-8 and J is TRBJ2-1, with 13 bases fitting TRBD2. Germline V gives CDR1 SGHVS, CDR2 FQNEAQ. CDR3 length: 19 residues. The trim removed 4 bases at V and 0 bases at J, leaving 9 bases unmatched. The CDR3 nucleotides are TGTGCCAGCAGCTCTCGGACTAGCGGGGGCCGTTCCTCCTACAATGAGCAGTTCTTC. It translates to CASSSRTSGGRSSYNEQFF.

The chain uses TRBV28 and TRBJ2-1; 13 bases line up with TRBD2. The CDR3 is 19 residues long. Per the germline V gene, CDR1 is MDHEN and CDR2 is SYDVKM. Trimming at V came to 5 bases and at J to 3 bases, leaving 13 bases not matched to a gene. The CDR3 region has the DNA TGTGCCAGCAGTCTCCCGGGACTAGCGGGGTCTTGGGGCTACAATGAGCAGTTCTTC. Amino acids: CASSLPGLAGSWGYNEQFF.

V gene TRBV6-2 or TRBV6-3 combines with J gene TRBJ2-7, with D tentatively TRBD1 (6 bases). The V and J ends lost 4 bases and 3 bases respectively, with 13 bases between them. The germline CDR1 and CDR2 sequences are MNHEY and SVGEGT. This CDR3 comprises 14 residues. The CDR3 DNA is TGTGCCAGCAGTTCCCCACCACAGGGCTACGAGCAGTACTTC. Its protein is CASSSPPQGYEQYF.

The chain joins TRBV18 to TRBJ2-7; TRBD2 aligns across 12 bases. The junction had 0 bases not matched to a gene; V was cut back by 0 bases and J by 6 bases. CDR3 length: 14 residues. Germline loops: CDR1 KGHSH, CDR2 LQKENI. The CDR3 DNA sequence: TGTGCCAGCTCACCACCGGGACTAGCGGGCGAGCAGTACTTC. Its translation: CASSPPGLAGEQYF.

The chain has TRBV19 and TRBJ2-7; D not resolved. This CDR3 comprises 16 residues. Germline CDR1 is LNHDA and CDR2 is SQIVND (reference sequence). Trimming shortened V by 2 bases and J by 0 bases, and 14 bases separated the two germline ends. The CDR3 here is CASSIKDSRGSYEQYF. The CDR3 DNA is TGTGCCAGTAGTATAAAAGACTCGCGCGGCTCCTACGAGCAGTACTTC.

CDR3 sequence (DNA): TGTGCCAGCAGCCAAGGTGTCGGGAATTCACCCCTCCACTTT. It is translated as CASSQGVGNSPLHF. The V and J genes are TRBV14 and TRBJ1-6; D gene uncertain. With 1 base removed from V and 7 bases from J, the gap between germline ends came to 8 bases. The CDR3 extends over 14 amino acids. Germline lookup yields CDR1 SGHDN and CDR2 FVKESK.

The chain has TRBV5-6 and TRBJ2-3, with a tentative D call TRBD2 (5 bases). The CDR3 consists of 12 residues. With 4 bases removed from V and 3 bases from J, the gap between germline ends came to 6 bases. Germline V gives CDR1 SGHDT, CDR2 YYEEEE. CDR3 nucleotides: TGTGCCAGCAGCCCGGGAACAGATACGCAGTATTTT. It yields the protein CASSPGTDTQYF. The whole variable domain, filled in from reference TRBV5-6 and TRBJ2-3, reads DAGVTQSPTHLIKTRGQQVTLRCSPKSGHDTVSWYQQALGQGPQFIFQYYEEEERQRGNFPDRFSGHQFPNYSSELNVNALLLGDSALYLCASSPGTDTQYFGPGTRLTVL.

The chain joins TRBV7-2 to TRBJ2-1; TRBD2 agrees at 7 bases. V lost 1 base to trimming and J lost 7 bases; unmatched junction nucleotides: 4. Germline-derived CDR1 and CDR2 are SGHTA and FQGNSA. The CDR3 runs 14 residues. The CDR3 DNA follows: TGTGCCAGCAGCTTAGGGCGGGAGAGGAATGAGCAGTTCTTC. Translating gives CASSLGRERNEQFF.